This T cell receptor beta chain was recorded in a study of blood T cell repertoires in COVID-19. About the study: COVID-19 samples from acute and convalescent phases originated in the United States, Italy and Spain.

Using immunoSEQ multiplex PCR, the repertoire was profiled, and TCRdb retains in-frame clones only, with some absent. The table lists about 300,000 clones, about nine tenths of them singletons. Those who participated ranged in age from about 18 to 89 years and resided in about two dozen US areas. The CDR3 extends over 16 amino acids. The ends lost 3 bases at V and 6 bases at J; junction bases unmatched: 12. Per germline, CDR1 SGHRS and CDR2 YFSETQ. The specimen sequenced was PBMCs or T cells enriched from blood (not recorded which). This TCR came from a woman aged 18-29 years who had recovered from COVID-19. The rearrangement joins TRBV5-1 to TRBJ1-2; the match to TRBD1 covers 9 bases. The CDR3 protein is CASSSSPGTGNHGYTF. The DNA for the CDR3 is TGCGCCAGCAGCTCGTCCCCCGGGACAGGGAACCATGGCTACACCTTC.